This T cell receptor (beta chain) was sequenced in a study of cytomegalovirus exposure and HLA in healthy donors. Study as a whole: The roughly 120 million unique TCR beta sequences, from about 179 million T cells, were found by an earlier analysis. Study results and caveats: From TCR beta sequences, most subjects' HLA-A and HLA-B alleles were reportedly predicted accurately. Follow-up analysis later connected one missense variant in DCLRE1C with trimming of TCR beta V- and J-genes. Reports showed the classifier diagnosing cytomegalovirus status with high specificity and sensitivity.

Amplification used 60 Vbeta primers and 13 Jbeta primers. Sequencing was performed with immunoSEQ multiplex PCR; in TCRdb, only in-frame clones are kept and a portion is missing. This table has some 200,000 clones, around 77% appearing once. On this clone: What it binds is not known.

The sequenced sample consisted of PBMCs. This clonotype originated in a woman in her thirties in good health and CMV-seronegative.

In DNA, the CDR3 is TGTGCCAGCACCCTAGGAGGCTTCTCTGGAAACACCATATATTTT. Its protein product is CASTLGGFSGNTIYF. The chain combines TRBV28 with TRBJ1-3; D ambiguous. Deletions cut 7 bases from V and 0 bases from J, with 13 bases between. CDR3 length: 15 amino acids. Looked up from germline, CDR1 is MDHEN and CDR2 is SYDVKM.